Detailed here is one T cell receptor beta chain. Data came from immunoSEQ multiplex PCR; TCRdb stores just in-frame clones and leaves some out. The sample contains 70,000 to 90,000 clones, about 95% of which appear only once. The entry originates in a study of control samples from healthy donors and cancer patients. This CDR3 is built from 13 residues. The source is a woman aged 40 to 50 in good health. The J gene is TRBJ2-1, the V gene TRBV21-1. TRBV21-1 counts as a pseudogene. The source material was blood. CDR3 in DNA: TGTGCCAGCAGCCTCCCTGTGGGGAATGAGCAGTTCTTC. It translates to CASSLPVGNEQFF.